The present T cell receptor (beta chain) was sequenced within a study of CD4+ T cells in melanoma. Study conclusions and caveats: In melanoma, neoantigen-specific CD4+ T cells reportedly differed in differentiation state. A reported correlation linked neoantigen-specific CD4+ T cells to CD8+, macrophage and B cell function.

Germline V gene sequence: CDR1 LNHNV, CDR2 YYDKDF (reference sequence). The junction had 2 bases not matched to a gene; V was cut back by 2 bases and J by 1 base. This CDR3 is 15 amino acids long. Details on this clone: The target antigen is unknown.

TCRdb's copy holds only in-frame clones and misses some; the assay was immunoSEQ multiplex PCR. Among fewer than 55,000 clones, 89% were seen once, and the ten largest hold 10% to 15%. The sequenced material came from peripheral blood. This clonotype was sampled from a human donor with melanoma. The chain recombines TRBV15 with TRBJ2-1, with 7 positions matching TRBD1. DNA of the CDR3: TGTGCCACCAGCAGACAGGGGGAATCCTACAATGAGCAGTTCTTC. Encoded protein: CATSRQGESYNEQFF.